This is a list of T cell receptor beta chains from one sample in a study of blood T cells in healthy people across ages. TCRdb used MiXCR to reprocess the 5' RACE reads, holding one entry per CDR3 protein. The sample records roughly 1,300,000 distinct CDR3 sequences, approximately 60% being singletons. Sample: blood. The receptors originated from a man between 18 and 29 years old in good health. Both conserved end residues are part of each CDR3. D genes are given only for firm matches. Some rows mark clone size as missing; the rest say once, few, many or name a class of expanded clone.

v_call,d_call,j_call,clone_size,cdr3_nt,cdr3_aa
TRBV12-3/TRBV12-4,NA,TRBJ1-2,NA,TGTGCCAGCAGTTTTAGGGATGACCTCGATGGCTACACCTTC,CASSFRDDLDGYTF
TRBV25-1,NA,TRBJ2-5,few,TGTGCCAGCAGTGAAGTAGGTAGCGTGGAGACCCAGTACTTC,CASSEVGSVETQYF
TRBV20-1,NA,TRBJ1-5,NA,TGCAGTGCTAGACCACAAGAGATTCAGCCCCAGCATTTT,CSARPQEIQPQHF
TRBV11-2,NA,TRBJ2-7,few,TGTGCCAGCACCGTAAGAGGGGGGCAAGGGAACGAGCAGTACTTC,CASTVRGGQGNEQYF
TRBV5-1,NA,TRBJ2-1,once,TGCGCCAGCGGCCAGGTTTCGTCCTACAATGGGCAGTTCTTC,CASGQVSSYNGQFF
TRBV27,NA,TRBJ2-3,NA,TGTGCCAGCAGTTTGGTAGGGAGGAAAGATACGCAGTATTTT,CASSLVGRKDTQYF
TRBV4-3,NA,TRBJ1-2,NA,TGCGCCAGCAGCCAAAGGGCGGCGCAGGGGACCTATGGCTACACCTTC,CASSQRAAQGTYGYTF
TRBV4-1,NA,TRBJ1-6,few,TGCGCCAGCAGCCCCTATGAGGACAGTAATTCACCCCTCCACTTT,CASSPYEDSNSPLHF
TRBV25-1,NA,TRBJ2-7,NA,TGTGCCAGCAGTGAATCCTCTCCGGGACTTGCCTACGAGCAGTACTTC,CASSESSPGLAYEQYF
TRBV4-3,NA,TRBJ1-4,NA,TGCGCCAGCAGCGACGCGGTGATTAATGAAAAACTGTTTTTT,CASSDAVINEKLFF
TRBV5-5,NA,TRBJ2-7,NA,TGTGCCAGCAGCTTGGATTGGGGGACGACCTACGAGCAGTACTTC,CASSLDWGTTYEQYF
TRBV4-2,NA,TRBJ2-1,NA,TGTGCCAGCAGCCCGGATAAATGGGAGCAGTTCTTC,CASSPDKWEQFF
TRBV10-2,NA,TRBJ2-1,few,TGCGCCAGCAAAGACAGGACCAATGAGCAGTTCTTC,CASKDRTNEQFF
TRBV6-5,NA,TRBJ1-1,NA,TGTGCCAGCAGTTGGGATGACAGAAACACTGAAGCTTTCTTT,CASSWDDRNTEAFF
TRBV6-1,TRBD2,TRBJ2-3,NA,TGTGCCAGTATCAGTCGTGGGGCTAGCGGGGGGTATGTAGCAGATACGCAGTATTTT,CASISRGASGGYVADTQYF
TRBV4-2,TRBD2,TRBJ2-7,NA,TGTGCCAGCAGCCCCCGGACTAGCGTGAGCTCCTACGAGCAGTACTTC,CASSPRTSVSSYEQYF
TRBV4-1,NA,TRBJ2-1,few,TGCGCCAGCAGCCACCTACAGAACAATGAGCAGTTCTTC,CASSHLQNNEQFF
TRBV6-1,NA,TRBJ1-2,few,TGTGCCAGCAGTGATCGACAGAGCATCTATGGCTACACCTTC,CASSDRQSIYGYTF
TRBV10-3,TRBD2,TRBJ2-7,NA,TGTGCCATCAGTCGAGCGGGAGGGCAGGGCGAGCAGTACTTC,CAISRAGGQGEQYF
TRBV6-5,NA,TRBJ2-1,NA,TGTGCCAGCACCCTATCTTTGGGGAGAGGGGATGAGCAGTTCTTC,CASTLSLGRGDEQFF
TRBV10-2,TRBD2,TRBJ2-1,NA,TGCGCCAGCAGTGCCCTAGCGGGGTCTTCCTACGATGAGCAGTTCTTC,CASSALAGSSYDEQFF
TRBV6-5,NA,TRBJ2-1,NA,TGTGCCAGCAGAATATTCACCGAGTCGAGGGGGCAGTTCTTC,CASRIFTESRGQFF
TRBV7-9,NA,TRBJ1-2,few,TGTGCCAGCAGCCAGGAGGCCAACTATGGCTACACCTTC,CASSQEANYGYTF
TRBV14,NA,TRBJ1-5,NA,TGTGCCAGCAGCGGAAGCGGCTACAATCAGCCCCAGCATTTT,CASSGSGYNQPQHF
TRBV4-3,TRBD2,TRBJ2-1,NA,TGCGCCAGCAGCCAAGAGGCGACTAGCGGGGGCTTCTACAATGAGCAGTTCTTC,CASSQEATSGGFYNEQFF
TRBV11-1,NA,TRBJ2-6,NA,TGTGCCAGCAGCTTGGTGAGGGTCGGGGCCAACGTCCTGACTTTC,CASSLVRVGANVLTF
TRBV27,NA,TRBJ2-7,NA,TGTGCCACTTCCCAGGGAGGCTACGAGCAGTACTTC,CATSQGGYEQYF
TRBV4-1,TRBD1,TRBJ1-6,NA,TGCGCCAGCAGCCAAGGACAGGGGCGTAATTCACCCCCCCACTTT,CASSQGQGRNSPPHF
TRBV12-3/TRBV12-4,NA,TRBJ2-7,few,TGTGCCAGCAGTGGGGACCCAAGTGGTCGGTACGAGCAGTACTTC,CASSGDPSGRYEQYF
TRBV4-2,NA,TRBJ1-5,NA,TGTGCCAGCAGCCAAGTGTTGCGGAACAATCAGCCCCAGCATTTT,CASSQVLRNNQPQHF
TRBV12-3/TRBV12-4,TRBD1,TRBJ1-6,NA,TGTGCCAGCAGATACGGACAGGGGTACTCACCCCTCCACTTT,CASRYGQGYSPLHF
TRBV2,NA,TRBJ2-1,NA,TGTGCCAGCAGTGTTCTCACTAGGAATGAGCAGTTCTTC,CASSVLTRNEQFF
TRBV11-2,TRBD2,TRBJ2-5,few,TGTGCCAGCAGCTTAGGTTTCCTAGCGGGGGGGCAAGAGACCCAGTACTTC,CASSLGFLAGGQETQYF
TRBV29-1,NA,TRBJ1-5,NA,TGCAGCGCACAACACGGGAATAGCAATCAGCCCCAGCATTTT,CSAQHGNSNQPQHF
TRBV4-2,NA,TRBJ2-5,NA,TGTGCCAGCAGCCCACCCGGGGGACGGCACCAAGAGACCCAGTACTTC,CASSPPGGRHQETQYF
TRBV2,NA,TRBJ2-3,NA,TGTGCCAGCAGTGAAGCAAGGGAGGGGGAGCAGGCAGATACGCAGTATTTT,CASSEAREGEQADTQYF
TRBV6-2/TRBV6-3,NA,TRBJ2-7,NA,TGTGCCAGCAGTGACCCCGACCCACCGGGCTACGAGCAGTACTTC,CASSDPDPPGYEQYF
TRBV7-9,NA,TRBJ2-7,once,TGTGCCAGCAGCCCATCTTGGGCTAACTACGAGCAGTACTTC,CASSPSWANYEQYF
TRBV9,NA,TRBJ1-3,NA,TGTGCCAGCAGCGGAAAAGGGATCTCTGGAAACACCATATATTTT,CASSGKGISGNTIYF
TRBV9,TRBD1,TRBJ1-2,NA,TGTGCCAGCAGCGAAAAACAGGGGTTAAGGTATGGCTACACCTTC,CASSEKQGLRYGYTF
TRBV29-1,NA,TRBJ2-7,NA,TGCAGCGTTGAAGACGGCAGGGAAACCCCCTCATACGAGCAGTACTTC,CSVEDGRETPSYEQYF